This T cell receptor beta chain originates from a study of T cell responses to AZD1222 COVID-19 vaccine. Study-wide results and limits: Targets within unmutated variant regions were reportedly found for nearly half of spike-specific TCRs. The study found Spike-specific TCR breadth and depth rose after two AZD1222 doses. Across spike, vaccine-associated CD4 TCRs were found, dominant at 160-218 and 743-854.

Remarks on this clone: Its antigen is undetermined.

CDR1 is SGHNT and CDR2 is YYREEE in the germline V gene (reference sequence). Deletions cut 3 bases from V and 4 bases from J, with 18 bases between. The length of the CDR3 is 16 residues. The table came from immunoSEQ multiplex PCR; TCRdb's copy has only in-frame clones and leaves some out. Among around 76,000 clones listed, roughly 89% were seen once. Material: peripheral blood, obtained on day 0 of AZD1222 vaccination. This sequence was found in an adult in good health. The chain employs TRBV5-4 and TRBJ2-3; TRBD2 is a possible D gene (5 bases). The CDR3 region has the DNA TGTGCCAGCAGCTCCTGGGAGTCTTTTATTGCAGATACGCAGTATTTT. As protein: CASSSWESFIADTQYF.